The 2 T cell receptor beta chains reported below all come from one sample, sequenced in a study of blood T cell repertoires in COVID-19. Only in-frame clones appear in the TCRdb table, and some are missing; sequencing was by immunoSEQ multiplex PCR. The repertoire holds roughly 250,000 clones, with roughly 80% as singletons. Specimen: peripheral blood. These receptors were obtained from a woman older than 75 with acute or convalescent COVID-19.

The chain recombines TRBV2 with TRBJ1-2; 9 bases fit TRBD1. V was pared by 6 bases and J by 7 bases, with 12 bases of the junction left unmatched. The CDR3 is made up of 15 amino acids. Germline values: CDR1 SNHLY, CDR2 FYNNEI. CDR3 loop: CASSFIQGAIFGYTF. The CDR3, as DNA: TGTGCCAGCAGCTTTATACAGGGGGCAATTTTTGGCTACACCTTC.

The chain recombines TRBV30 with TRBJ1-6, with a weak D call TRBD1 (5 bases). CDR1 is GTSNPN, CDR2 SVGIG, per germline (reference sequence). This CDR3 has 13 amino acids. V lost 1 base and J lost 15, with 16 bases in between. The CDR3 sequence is CAWSASGLHDLHF. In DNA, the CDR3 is TGTGCCTGGAGTGCCTCGGGACTTCATGACCTCCACTTT.